This T cell receptor beta chain was sequenced during a study of T-cell memory formation after mild COVID-19. Germline V lookup: CDR1 MNHNS, CDR2 SASEGT. V lost 3 bases and J lost 7, with 10 bases in between. CDR3 size: 13 residues. 5'RACE, which relied on constant-segment primers, yielded TCR alpha and TCR beta cDNA libraries carrying sample barcodes and UMIs. One entry per CDR3 protein, called by TCRdb with MiXCR from the 5' RACE reads. The sample holds 300,000 to 400,000 distinct CDR3 sequences; 15% are singletons and the top ten take 20% to 25%. The specimen sequenced was PBMCs or a T cell subset sorted from them (not recorded which). V gene TRBV6-1 combines with J gene TRBJ2-1; weak D call: TRBD1 (5 bases). The source is a man younger than 35 who had mild COVID-19 (a few samples of this study predate the infection). Cell type and time point are not known. CDR3 coding DNA: TGTGCCAGCAGTGATTCAGGGCTGAATGAGCAGTTCTTC. This codes for CASSDSGLNEQFF.